The source of this TCR beta chain is a study of shared clonotypes between healthy human individuals. V lost 5 bases and J 4 bases, leaving 4 bases between the germline ends. CDR3 size: 10 residues. Germline V gives CDR1 SQVTM, CDR2 ANQGSEA. Turning to this clone: Its target is not known.

Study-wide results and limits: Memory subsets had estimated richness that was generally smaller than that of naive subsets. Measured sharing among donors was expected to vary with sequencing depth.

An even split of each subset's genomic DNA across several immunoSEQ plates was performed. Clones were read by immunoSEQ multiplex PCR, and TCRdb kept only the in-frame ones, dropping some. The repertoire holds more than 2 million clones, with approximately 94% as singletons. Naive CD8 cells, CD45RO-negative and positively selected for CCR7, excluded terminally differentiated effector memory CD45RA+ cells. V is TRBV29-1 and J is TRBJ2-3; D gene unclear. Sequenced sample: naive CD8+ T cells sorted from blood. This TCR came from a young man in good health. The CDR3 is CSVYPDTQYF. In nucleotides, the CDR3 is TGCAGCGTTTACCCAGATACGCAGTATTTT.